Shown below are 8 T cell receptor beta chains from a single sample sequenced in a study of cytomegalovirus exposure and HLA in healthy donors. The PCR used 60 Vbeta and 13 Jbeta primers. The assay was immunoSEQ multiplex PCR, and TCRdb's table has in-frame clones only and misses some. This sample has 130,000 or so clones, with around 84% found just once. The material sequenced was PBMCs. The receptors come from a woman aged 35 to 49 in good health and CMV-seronegative.

A remark on this clone: As the CDR3 is not closed by the conserved phenylalanine or tryptophan, this likely results from a read error. CDR3 nucleotides: TGTGCCAGCAGTTTCTCGACAGGGGTAGCCAAAAACATTCAGTACTCC. Its translation: CASSFSTGVAKNIQYS. The chain is built from TRBV28 and TRBJ2-4; TRBD1 agrees at 8 bases. The CDR3 has 16 amino acids. The ends lost 3 bases at V and 0 bases at J; junction bases unmatched: 4. Per the germline V gene, CDR1 is MDHEN and CDR2 is SYDVKM.

This CDR3 is CASSTRGSGSGETQYF. CDR3 in DNA: TGTGCCAGCAGTACTCGGGGTAGCGGGAGCGGAGAGACCCAGTACTTC. The chain carries TRBV27 and TRBJ2-5; 9 bases map to TRBD2. The CDR3 extends over 16 amino acids. Trimming removed 5 bases from V and 4 bases from J; junction bases left unmatched: 11. Germline CDR1 reads MNHEY; CDR2 reads SMNVEV (reference sequence).

The CDR3 DNA reads as TGCGCCAGCAGCCGAGGTTCATGGGAGGTGGAGAACACTGAAGCTTTCTTT. This encodes CASSRGSWEVENTEAFF. V is TRBV5-1 and J is TRBJ1-1, with D uncertain. This CDR3 comprises 17 residues. The V end lost 4 bases, the J end lost 1 base, and 20 bases lay between the germline ends. Germline V lookup: CDR1 SGHRS, CDR2 YFSETQ. The variable domain in full, completed from reference TRBV5-1 and TRBJ1-1, reads KAGVTQTPRYLIKTRGQQVTLSCSPISGHRSVSWYQQTPGQGLQFLFEYFSETQRNKGNFPGRFSGRQFSNSRSEMNVSTLELGDSALYLCASSRGSWEVENTEAFFGQGTRLTVV.

The chain couples TRBV28 to TRBJ2-1; D is unresolved. The germline V and J ends were trimmed by 10 bases and 1 base, with 5 bases remaining between them. The CDR3 loop spans 11 amino acids. Germline assignment: CDR1 MDHEN and CDR2 SYDVKM. The chain's CDR3 is CATGSYNEQFF. The CDR3 DNA sequence: TGTGCCACCGGGTCCTACAATGAGCAGTTCTTC.

The chain combines TRBV27 with TRBJ2-1; D is ambiguous. V dropped 3 bases and J dropped 9 bases, with 12 bases sitting between them. This CDR3 has 13 residues. Germline assignment: CDR1 MNHEY and CDR2 SMNVEV (reference sequence). The CDR3 nucleotides are TGTGCCAGCAGTTTCACACGTACAACTGAGCAGTTCTTC. This sequence encodes CASSFTRTTEQFF.

The V call is TRBV5-1, the J call TRBJ1-5, with D uncertain. Germline V lookup: CDR1 SGHRS, CDR2 YFSETQ. CDR3 length equals 15 residues. V was clipped by 5 bases and J by 1 base, with 13 bases between them. CDR3 in amino acids: CASRTGLSSNQPQHF. The CDR3, as DNA: TGCGCCAGCAGAACCGGACTTAGCAGCAATCAGCCCCAGCATTTT.

The genes are TRBV7-9 and TRBJ1-4; 7 nucleotides line up with TRBD1. The CDR3 loop spans 15 amino acids. The ends lost 1 base at V and 7 bases at J; junction bases unmatched: 6. Per germline, CDR1 SEHNR and CDR2 FQNEAQ (reference sequence). For the CDR3, the DNA is TGTGCCAGCAGCTTAGGTGCCGGGACAGTTGAAAAACTGTTTTTT. Protein sequence: CASSLGAGTVEKLFF.

This rearrangement joins TRBV11-2 to TRBJ2-7; D is possibly TRBD1 (5 bases). The CDR3 sequence is 15 residues long. From germline, CDR1 is SGHAT and CDR2 FQNNGV. V was cut by 5 bases and J by 3 bases, with 17 bases left in between. In DNA form, the CDR3 reads TGTGCCAGCAGCCCGACGGTGGGGCGCCTCTACGAGCAGTACTTC. Encoded protein: CASSPTVGRLYEQYF.